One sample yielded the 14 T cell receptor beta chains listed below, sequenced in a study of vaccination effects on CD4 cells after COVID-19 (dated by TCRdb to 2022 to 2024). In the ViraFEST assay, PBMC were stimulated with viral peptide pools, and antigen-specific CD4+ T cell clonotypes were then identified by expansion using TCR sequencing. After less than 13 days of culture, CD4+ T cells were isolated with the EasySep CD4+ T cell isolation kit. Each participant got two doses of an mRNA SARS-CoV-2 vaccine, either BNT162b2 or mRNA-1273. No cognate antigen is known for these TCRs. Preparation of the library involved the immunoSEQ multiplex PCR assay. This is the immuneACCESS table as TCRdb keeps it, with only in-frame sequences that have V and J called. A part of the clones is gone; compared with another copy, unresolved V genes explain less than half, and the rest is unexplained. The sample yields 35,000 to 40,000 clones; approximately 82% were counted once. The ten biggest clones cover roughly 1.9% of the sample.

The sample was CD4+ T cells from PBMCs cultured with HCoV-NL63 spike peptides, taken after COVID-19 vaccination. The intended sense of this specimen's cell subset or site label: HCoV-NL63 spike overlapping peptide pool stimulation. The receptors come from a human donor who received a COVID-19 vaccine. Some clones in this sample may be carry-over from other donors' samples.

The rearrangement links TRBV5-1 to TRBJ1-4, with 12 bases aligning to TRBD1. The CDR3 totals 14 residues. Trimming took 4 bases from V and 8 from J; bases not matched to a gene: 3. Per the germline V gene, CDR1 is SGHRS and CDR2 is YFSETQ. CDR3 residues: CASSRDRGQEKLFF. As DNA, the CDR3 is TGCGCCAGCAGCCGGGACAGGGGGCAGGAAAAACTGTTTTTT.

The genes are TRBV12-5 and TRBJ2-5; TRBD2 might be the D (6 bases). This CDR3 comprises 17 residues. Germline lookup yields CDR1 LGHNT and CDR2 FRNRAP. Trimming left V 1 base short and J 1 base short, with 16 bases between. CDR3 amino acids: CASGLGRGGSAQETQYF. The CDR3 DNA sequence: TGTGCTAGTGGTTTGGGGCGGGGAGGCTCTGCCCAAGAGACCCAGTACTTC.

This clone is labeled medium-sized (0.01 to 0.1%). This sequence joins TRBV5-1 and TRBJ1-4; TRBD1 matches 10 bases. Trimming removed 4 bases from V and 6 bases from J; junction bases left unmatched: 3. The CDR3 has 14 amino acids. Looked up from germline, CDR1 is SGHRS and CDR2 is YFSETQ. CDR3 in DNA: TGCGCCAGCAGCCGGGACAGGGGCGATGAAAAACTGTTTTTT. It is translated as CASSRDRGDEKLFF.

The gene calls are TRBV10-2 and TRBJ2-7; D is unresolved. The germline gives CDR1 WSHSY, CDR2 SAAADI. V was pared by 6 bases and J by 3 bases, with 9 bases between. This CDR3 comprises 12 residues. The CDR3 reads CASSPTYYEQYV. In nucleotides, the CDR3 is TGCGCCAGCAGCCCAACCTACTACGAGCAGTACGTC.

CDR3 in DNA: TGTGCCAGCCTTGTGGGGGAGCTCACCGGGGAGCTGTTTTTT. This codes for CASLVGELTGELFF. The V and J genes are TRBV6-5 and TRBJ2-2; D assignment may be TRBD1 or TRBD2 (5 bases each). The CDR3 has 14 amino acids. Trimming shortened V by 8 bases and J by 4 bases, and 14 bases separated the two germline ends. Germline lookup yields CDR1 MNHEY and CDR2 SVGAGI.

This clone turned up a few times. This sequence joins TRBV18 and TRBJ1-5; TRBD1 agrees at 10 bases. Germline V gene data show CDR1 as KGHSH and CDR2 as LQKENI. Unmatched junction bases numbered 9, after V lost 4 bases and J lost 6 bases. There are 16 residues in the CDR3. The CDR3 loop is CASSLGQGKSGQPQHF. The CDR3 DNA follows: TGTGCCAGCTCACTGGGACAGGGGAAAAGCGGTCAGCCCCAGCATTTT.

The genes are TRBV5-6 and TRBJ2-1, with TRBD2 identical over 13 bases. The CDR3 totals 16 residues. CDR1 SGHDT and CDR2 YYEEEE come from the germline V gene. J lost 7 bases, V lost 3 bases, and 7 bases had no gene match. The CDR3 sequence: CASSWRTSGGINEQFF. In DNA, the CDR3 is TGTGCCAGCAGCTGGCGGACTAGCGGGGGAATAAATGAGCAGTTCTTC.

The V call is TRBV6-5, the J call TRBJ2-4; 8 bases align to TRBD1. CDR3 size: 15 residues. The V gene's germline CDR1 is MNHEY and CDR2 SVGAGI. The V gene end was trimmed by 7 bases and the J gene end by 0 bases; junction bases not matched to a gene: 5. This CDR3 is CASIQTGAAKNIQYF. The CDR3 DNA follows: TGTGCCAGCATTCAGACAGGGGCAGCCAAAAACATTCAGTACTTC.

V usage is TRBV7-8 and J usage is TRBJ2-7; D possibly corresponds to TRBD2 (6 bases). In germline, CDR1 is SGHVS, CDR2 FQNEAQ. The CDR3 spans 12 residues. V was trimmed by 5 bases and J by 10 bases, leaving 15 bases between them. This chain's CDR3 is CASSQWGVKQYV. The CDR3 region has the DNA TGTGCCAGCAGCCAGTGGGGGGTTAAACAGTACGTC.

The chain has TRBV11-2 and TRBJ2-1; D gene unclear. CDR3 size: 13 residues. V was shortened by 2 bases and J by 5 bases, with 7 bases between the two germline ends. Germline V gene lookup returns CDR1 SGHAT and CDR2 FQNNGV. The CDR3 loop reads CASSLQVDNEQFF. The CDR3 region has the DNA TGTGCCAGCAGCTTACAGGTCGACAATGAGCAGTTCTTC.

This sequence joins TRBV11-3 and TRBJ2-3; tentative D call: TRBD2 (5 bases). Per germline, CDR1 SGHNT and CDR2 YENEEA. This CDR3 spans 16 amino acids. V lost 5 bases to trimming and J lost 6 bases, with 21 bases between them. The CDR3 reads CASSPARAQHPDTQYF. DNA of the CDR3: TGTGCCAGCAGCCCTGCGAGGGCCCAACATCCCGATACGCAGTATTTT. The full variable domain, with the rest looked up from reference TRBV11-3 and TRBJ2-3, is EAGVVQSPRYKIIEKKQPVAFWCNPISGHNTLYWYLQNLGQGPELLIRYENEEAVDDSQLPKDRFSAERLKGVDSTLKIQPAELGDSAVYLCASSPARAQHPDTQYFGPGTRLTVL.

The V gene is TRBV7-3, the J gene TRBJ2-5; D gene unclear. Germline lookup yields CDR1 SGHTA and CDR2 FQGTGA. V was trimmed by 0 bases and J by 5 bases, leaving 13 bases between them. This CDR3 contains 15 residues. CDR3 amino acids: CASSLTGNERETQYF. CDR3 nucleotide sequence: TGTGCCAGCAGCTTAACGGGGAATGAGAGGGAGACCCAGTACTTC.

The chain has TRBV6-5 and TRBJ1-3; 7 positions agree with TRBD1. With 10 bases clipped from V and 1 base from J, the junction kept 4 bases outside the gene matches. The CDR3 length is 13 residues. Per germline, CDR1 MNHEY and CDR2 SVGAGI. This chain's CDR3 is CATMTGSGNTIYF. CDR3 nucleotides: TGTGCCACCATGACAGGGTCTGGAAACACCATATATTTT.

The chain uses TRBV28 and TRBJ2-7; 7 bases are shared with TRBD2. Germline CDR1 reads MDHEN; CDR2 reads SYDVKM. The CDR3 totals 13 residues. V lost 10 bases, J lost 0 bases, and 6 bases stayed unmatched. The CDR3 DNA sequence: TGTGCCACCCTCGGGAGGAGCTCCTACGAGCAGTACGTC. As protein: CATLGRSSYEQYV.